The 8 T cell receptor beta chains reported below all come from one sample, sequenced in a study of shared clonotypes between healthy human individuals. Produced via immunoSEQ multiplex PCR; TCRdb's table is partial and in-frame only. The sample includes around 2.3 million clones, 95% of them seen just once. Sequences were obtained from naive CD4+ T cells sorted from blood. Regarding subset: CD45RA+ positively selected. Receptors originate from a man aged 18 to 29 in good health.

The chain has TRBV21-1 and TRBJ2-5. TRBV21-1 has pseudogene status. The CDR3 consists of 14 residues. Here the CDR3 reads CASSKVGIQETQYF. Written as DNA, the CDR3 is TGTGCCAGCAGCAAAGTCGGCATTCAAGAGACCCAGTACTTC.

The chain recombines TRBV28 with TRBJ1-3; weak D call: TRBD1 (6 bases). CDR3 length equals 14 residues. V dropped 8 bases and J dropped 1 base, with 12 bases sitting between them. CDR1 is MDHEN, CDR2 SYDVKM, per germline. In DNA, the CDR3 is TGTGCCAGCCGGGGGCCGAGGTCTGGAAACACCATATATTTT. Protein sequence: CASRGPRSGNTIYF.

This clone turned up a few times. The gene calls are TRBV29-1 and TRBJ1-6, with D possibly being TRBD1 (6 bases). V lost 4 bases and J lost 6, with 16 bases in between. Germline V gives CDR1 SQVTM, CDR2 ANQGSEA. CDR3 size: 15 residues. CDR3 bases: TGCAGCGTTGCCCCGGGGGCGGACAGTAATTCACCCCTCCACTTT. This translates into CSVAPGADSNSPLHF.

The chain is built from TRBV2 and TRBJ1-3; D is undetermined. V was cut by 6 bases and J by 2 bases, with 8 bases left in between. The CDR3 has 13 residues. Germline CDR1 SNHLY, CDR2 FYNNEI. This CDR3 is CASSRRTGNTIYF. In DNA, the CDR3 is TGTGCCAGCAGCCGGAGAACTGGAAACACCATATATTTT. Supplemented by reference TRBV2 and TRBJ1-3, the full variable domain reads EPEVTQTPSHQVTQMGQEVILRCVPISNHLYFYWYRQILGQKVEFLVSFYNNEISEKSEIFDDQFSVERPDGSNFTLKIRSTKLEDSAMYFCASSRRTGNTIYFGEGSWLTVV.

Worth noting for this clone: This CDR3 is also generated by other DNA sequences in the sample. This rearrangement joins TRBV28 to TRBJ2-3; no reliable D call. The CDR3 runs 13 residues. V lost 4 bases, J lost 0 bases, and 5 bases lay in between. Germline V gene sequence: CDR1 MDHEN, CDR2 SYDVKM. The chain's CDR3 is CASSSPSTDTQYF. The CDR3 DNA is TGTGCCAGCAGTTCCCCCAGCACAGATACGCAGTATTTT.

This clone was detected once. Sequence at one end of the junction differs from germline and may be a read error. This sequence joins TRBV6-5 and TRBJ1-6; weak D call: TRBD1 (6 bases). CDR1 is MNHEY and CDR2 is SVGAGI in the germline V gene. The CDR3 spans 15 residues. CDR3: CASSRGGSYNSALHF. The CDR3 DNA follows: TGTGCCAGCAGCCGCGGGGGCTCTTATAATTCAGCCCTCCACTTT.

The chain is built from TRBV10-3 and TRBJ2-3; tentatively, D is TRBD2 (6 bases). CDR1 and CDR2 (germline): ENHRY, SYGVKD. With 3 bases removed from V and 3 bases from J, the gap between germline ends came to 13 bases. The CDR3 is 15 amino acids. The CDR3 DNA reads as TGTGCCATCAGTGACTTGATAGCGGAGACAGATACGCAGTATTTT. This sequence encodes CAISDLIAETDTQYF.

The gene calls are TRBV6-5 and TRBJ1-4, with TRBD1 matching 7 bases. V shed 2 bases and J 5 bases; nucleotides not matched to a gene: 5. Per the germline V gene, CDR1 is MNHEY and CDR2 is SVGAGI. The CDR3 is 15 amino acids. The CDR3: CASSYTQGRNEKLFF. The CDR3 bases are TGTGCCAGCAGTTACACACAGGGGCGAAATGAAAAACTGTTTTTT.